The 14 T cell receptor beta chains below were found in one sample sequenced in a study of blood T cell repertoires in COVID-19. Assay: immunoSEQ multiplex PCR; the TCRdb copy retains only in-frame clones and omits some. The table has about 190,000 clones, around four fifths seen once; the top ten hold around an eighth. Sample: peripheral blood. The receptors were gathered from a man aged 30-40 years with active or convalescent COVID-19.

CDR3 sequence: CASSSGQGGETQYF. In DNA form, the CDR3 reads TGCGCCAGCAGCTCCGGACAGGGGGGAGAGACCCAGTACTTC. The chain combines TRBV5-1 with TRBJ2-5, with TRBD1 matching over 10 bases. The V segment lost 3 bases and the J segment 4 bases; nucleotides outside the gene matches: 3. Germline V gene data show CDR1 as SGHRS and CDR2 as YFSETQ. The CDR3 runs to 14 residues.

The CDR3 spells CASSGGRTSGPGSSYNEQFF. CDR3 DNA: TGTGCCAGCTCGGGGGGACGGACTAGCGGACCCGGGAGCTCCTACAATGAGCAGTTCTTC. The chain carries TRBV7-6 and TRBJ2-1; TRBD2 aligns across 10 bases. The CDR3 is 20 amino acids. Germline trimming cut 8 bases from V and 0 bases from J; bases unmatched to any gene: 19. Germline V CDR1 and CDR2: SGHVS, FNYEAQ.

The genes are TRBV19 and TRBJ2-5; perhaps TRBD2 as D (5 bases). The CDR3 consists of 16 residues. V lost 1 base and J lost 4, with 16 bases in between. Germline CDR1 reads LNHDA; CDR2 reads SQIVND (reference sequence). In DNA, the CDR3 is TGTGCCAGTAGTATAGGGAGCCCCCCAGGACTAGAGACCCAGTACTTC. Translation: CASSIGSPPGLETQYF.

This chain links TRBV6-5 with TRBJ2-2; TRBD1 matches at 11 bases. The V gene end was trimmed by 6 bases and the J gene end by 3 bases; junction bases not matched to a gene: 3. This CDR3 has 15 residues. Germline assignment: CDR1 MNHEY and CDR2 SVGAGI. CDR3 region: CASRAGQGDTGELFF. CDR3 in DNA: TGTGCCAGCAGGGCGGGACAGGGGGACACCGGGGAGCTGTTTTTT.

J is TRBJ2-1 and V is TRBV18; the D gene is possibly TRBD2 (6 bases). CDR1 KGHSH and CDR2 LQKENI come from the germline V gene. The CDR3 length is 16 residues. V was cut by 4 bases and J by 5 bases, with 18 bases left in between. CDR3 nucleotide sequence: TGTGCCAGCTCACGGCAGACTAGAGCGGTCGACAATGAGCAGTTCTTC. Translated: CASSRQTRAVDNEQFF.

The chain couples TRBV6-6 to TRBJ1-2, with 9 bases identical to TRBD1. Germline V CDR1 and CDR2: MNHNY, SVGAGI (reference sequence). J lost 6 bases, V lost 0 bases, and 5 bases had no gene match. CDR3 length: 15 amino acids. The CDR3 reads CASSYSSGQGNGYTF. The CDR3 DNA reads TGTGCCAGCAGTTACTCGAGCGGACAGGGGAATGGCTACACCTTC.

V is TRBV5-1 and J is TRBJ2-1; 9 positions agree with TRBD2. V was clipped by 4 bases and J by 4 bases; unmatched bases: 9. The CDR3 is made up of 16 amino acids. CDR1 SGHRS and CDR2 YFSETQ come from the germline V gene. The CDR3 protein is CASSAAGTSLYNEQFF. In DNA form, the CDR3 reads TGCGCCAGCAGCGCGGCCGGGACTAGCCTTTACAATGAGCAGTTCTTC.

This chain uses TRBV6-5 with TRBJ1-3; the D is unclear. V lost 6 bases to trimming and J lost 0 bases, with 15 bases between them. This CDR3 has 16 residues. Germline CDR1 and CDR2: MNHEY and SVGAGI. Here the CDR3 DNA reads TGTGCCAGCAGATACACAAGCGCCGACTCTGGAAACACCATATATTTT. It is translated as CASRYTSADSGNTIYF.

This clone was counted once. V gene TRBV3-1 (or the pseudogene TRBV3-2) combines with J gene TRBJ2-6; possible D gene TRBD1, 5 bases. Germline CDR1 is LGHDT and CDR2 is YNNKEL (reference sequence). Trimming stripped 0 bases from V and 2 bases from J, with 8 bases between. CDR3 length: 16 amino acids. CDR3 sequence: CASSQEAGPGANVLTF. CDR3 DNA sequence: TGTGCCAGCAGCCAAGAGGCAGGGCCTGGGGCCAACGTCCTGACTTTC.

The CDR3 bases are TGTGCCAGCAGCAGGCAGGGGCAGAATGAAAAACTGTTTTTT. Translation: CASSRQGQNEKLFF. The V and J genes are TRBV28 and TRBJ1-4; TRBD1 is a possible D gene (6 bases). The CDR3 loop spans 14 amino acids. Germline V lookup: CDR1 MDHEN, CDR2 SYDVKM. Trimming cost V 6 bases and J 5 bases, with 13 bases left between them. The full variable domain, with the rest looked up from reference TRBV28 and TRBJ1-4, is DVKVTQSSRYLVKRTGEKVFLECVQDMDHENMFWYRQDPGLGLRLIYFSYDVKMKEKGDIPEGYSVSREKKERFSLILESASTNQTSMYLCASSRQGQNEKLFFGSGTQLSVL.

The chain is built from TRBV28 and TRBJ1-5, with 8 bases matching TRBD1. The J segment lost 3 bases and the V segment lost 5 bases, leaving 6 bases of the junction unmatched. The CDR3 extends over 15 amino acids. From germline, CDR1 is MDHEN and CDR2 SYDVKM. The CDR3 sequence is CASSPGQGPNQPQHF. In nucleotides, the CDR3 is TGTGCCAGCAGTCCAGGACAGGGCCCCAATCAGCCCCAGCATTTT.

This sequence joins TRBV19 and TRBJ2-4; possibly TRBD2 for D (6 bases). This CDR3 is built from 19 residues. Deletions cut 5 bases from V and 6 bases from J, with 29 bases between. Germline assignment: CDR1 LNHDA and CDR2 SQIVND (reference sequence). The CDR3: CASSWGGKGAEGYRNIQYF. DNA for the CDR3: TGTGCCAGTAGTTGGGGCGGGAAAGGGGCAGAAGGTTATAGAAACATTCAGTACTTC.

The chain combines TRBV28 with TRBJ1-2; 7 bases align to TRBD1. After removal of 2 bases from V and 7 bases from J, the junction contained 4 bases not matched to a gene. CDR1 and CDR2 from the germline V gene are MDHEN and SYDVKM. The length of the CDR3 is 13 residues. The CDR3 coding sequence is TGTGCCAGCAGTTTACCGGCAGGGGGTGGCTACACCTTC. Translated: CASSLPAGGGYTF.

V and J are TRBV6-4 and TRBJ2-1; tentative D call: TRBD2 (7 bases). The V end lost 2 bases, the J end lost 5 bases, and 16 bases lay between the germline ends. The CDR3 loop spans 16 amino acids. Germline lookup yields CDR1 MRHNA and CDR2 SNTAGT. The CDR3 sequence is CASSDGGAGHNNEQFF. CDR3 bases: TGTGCCAGCAGTGACGGGGGGGCCGGTCACAACAATGAGCAGTTCTTC.